This passage covers 5 T cell receptor beta chains from one sample sequenced in a study of patients and donors after allogeneic stem cell transplantation. TCRdb called the RT-PCR reads again in MiXCR, with one record for every CDR3 protein. The sample holds over 200,000 distinct CDR3 sequences; around 40% are singletons and the top ten take roughly 10%. Sequencing was performed on blood, either unsorted or a sorted T cell fraction (not recorded which). These receptors were taken from a human donor who was either an allogeneic HSCT recipient or a stem cell or donor lymphocyte infusion donor (not recorded which). It is not recorded whose cells these are; they may come from a transplant donor.

This clonotype has just a few counts. The rearrangement joins TRBV12-3 or TRBV12-4 to TRBJ1-5; possibly TRBD1 for D (5 bases). This CDR3 contains 14 residues. The V gene lost 7 bases and the J gene lost 4 bases, with 14 bases spanning the gap. The CDR3 sequence is CASTRDGYNQPQHF. The CDR3, as DNA: TGTGCCAGCACCAGGGACGGATATAATCAGCCCCAGCATTTT.

CDR3 loop: CSVLWTEQYF. Here the CDR3 DNA reads TGCAGCGTTCTTTGGACCGAGCAGTACTTC. V and J are TRBV29-1 and TRBJ2-7; D unresolved. Germline assignment: CDR1 SQVTM and CDR2 ANQGSEA. With 5 bases removed from V and 6 bases from J, the gap between germline ends came to 8 bases. This CDR3 comprises 10 residues.

The V gene is TRBV6-6, the J gene TRBJ2-5, with 7 bases matching TRBD2. V shed 6 bases, J shed 2 bases, and the junction held 9 bases outside the gene matches. This CDR3 has 15 amino acids. Germline V lookup: CDR1 MNHNY, CDR2 SVGAGI (reference sequence). The CDR3 DNA reads TGTGCCAGCAGCCACCCTGGGGGGGGACAAGAGACCCAGTACTTC. Encoded protein: CASSHPGGGQETQYF.

In DNA form, the CDR3 reads TGCGCCAGCAGCTTACACCGGGACAGCTATGGCTACACCTTC. It codes for CASSLHRDSYGYTF. The chain carries TRBV5-1 and TRBJ1-2; TRBD1 agrees at 7 bases. CDR3 length equals 14 residues. Germline CDR1 and CDR2: SGHRS and YFSETQ. Unmatched junction bases numbered 5, after V lost 2 bases and J lost 4 bases.

This clonotype was found many times. This rearrangement joins TRBV29-1 to TRBJ1-5; no clear D gene. CDR1 and CDR2 from the germline V gene are SQVTM and ANQGSEA. Trimming shortened V by 7 bases and J by 2 bases, and 9 bases separated the two germline ends. The CDR3 loop spans 12 amino acids. Here the CDR3 reads CSASTGNQPQHF. The CDR3 DNA sequence: TGCAGCGCCTCTACCGGCAATCAGCCCCAGCATTTT.